Presented here are 7 T cell receptor beta chains from one specimen sequenced in a study of OX40 agonist ivuxolimab in advanced cancers. The receptor library was made with the immunoSEQ multiplex PCR assay. Entries here come from immuneACCESS through TCRdb and include only in-frame sequences with V and J called. Some clones fail to appear in such tables; in the studies checked, an unresolved V gene covers under half of the shortfall, and the cause of the remainder is unknown. This sample lists 80,000 or so clones; over 75% were detected once. About 7.3% of the sample belongs to the ten largest clones. Sequencing used CD4+ or CD8+ T cells sorted from blood, obtained in a trial of the OX40 agonist ivuxolimab. These receptors all come from an adult with an advanced solid tumor such as melanoma, head and neck, liver or kidney cancer.

The CDR3 sequence: CASSFIVGISSTDTQYF. The CDR3 DNA sequence: TGTGCCAGCAGCTTTATAGTCGGGATCTCTAGCACAGATACGCAGTATTTT. The chain joins TRBV7-3 to TRBJ2-3, with TRBD2 as a possible D gene (5 bases). The CDR3 covers 17 residues. V was pared by 3 bases and J by 0 bases, with 16 bases between. Germline lookup yields CDR1 SGHTA and CDR2 FQGTGA.

The chain recombines TRBV18 with TRBJ2-7; D is tentatively TRBD1 or TRBD2 (7 bases each). CDR3 length equals 15 residues. V lost 3 bases to trimming and J lost 3 bases, with 15 bases between them. Germline CDR1 and CDR2: KGHSH and LQKENI. CDR3 DNA sequence: TGTGCCAGCTCACCCCGACAGGGAGGGGGCTACGAGCAGTACTTC. The encoded protein is CASSPRQGGGYEQYF.

The rearrangement joins TRBV7-2 to TRBJ1-4, with a tentative D call TRBD1 (6 bases). The germline CDR1 and CDR2 sequences are SGHTA and FQGNSA. The CDR3 is made up of 14 amino acids. V was trimmed by 2 bases and J by 7 bases, leaving 11 bases between them. As DNA, the CDR3 is TGTGCCAGCAGCTTAAACAGGGCGGTTGAAAAACTGTTTTTT. It translates to CASSLNRAVEKLFF.

The chain carries TRBV11-1 and TRBJ1-1; D gene ambiguous. The germline V gene encodes CDR1 SGHAT and CDR2 FQDESV (reference sequence). V lost 3 bases to trimming and J lost 10 bases, with 9 bases between them. This CDR3 comprises 11 residues. In nucleotides, the CDR3 is TGTGCCAGCAGCTTTGGCGGAAGAGCTTTCTTT. Translating it yields CASSFGGRAFF.

V gene TRBV5-4 combines with J gene TRBJ2-7; the match to TRBD2 covers 11 bases. The CDR3 spans 14 residues. Germline V CDR1 and CDR2: SGHNT, YYREEE (reference sequence). Trimming cost V 1 base and J 9 bases; bases outside gene matches: 6. The CDR3 here is CASSLSSGRAGQYF. CDR3 in DNA: TGTGCCAGCAGCTTGAGTAGCGGGAGGGCCGGGCAGTACTTC.

The rearrangement links TRBV7-9 to TRBJ2-3; 9 positions agree with TRBD1. The CDR3 spans 17 residues. V lost 5 bases, J lost 0 bases, and 9 bases stayed unmatched. The V gene's germline CDR1 is SEHNR and CDR2 FQNEAQ (reference sequence). The CDR3, as DNA: TGTGCCAGCAGCCCTCAGGCGGGGACAGGGAGCACAGATACGCAGTATTTT. Translation gives CASSPQAGTGSTDTQYF.

The chain couples TRBV6-5 to TRBJ2-5; TRBD1 agrees at 8 bases. Near its end, the DNA agrees better with TRBJ2-7, so the J call may be wrong. The CDR3 covers 13 residues. CDR1 is MNHEY, CDR2 SVGAGI, per germline. CDR3 nucleotides: TGTGCCAGCAAAAGGGACAGGAACTACGAGCAGTACTTC. Protein sequence: CASKRDRNYEQYF.